This TCR beta chain is from a study of CD4 and CD8 cells across lung adenocarcinoma regions. TCRdb ran MiXCR on the PCR reads and lists one entry per CDR3 protein. The profile shows around 18,000 distinct CDR3 sequences, more than 45% of them singletons. This CDR3 has 15 residues. V was pared by 0 bases and J by 2 bases, with 10 bases between. Germline V gives CDR1 MGHRA, CDR2 YSYEKL. This clonotype was recorded once. Input material: CD8+ T cells from the center of a lung tumor. The chain is built from TRBV4-1 and TRBJ1-2; tentatively, D is TRBD1 (6 bases). The sequence derives from a female donor with lung adenocarcinoma. The CD4 and CD8 labels of this study may be unreliable. The CDR3 loop reads CASSQDLGGNYGYTF. In nucleotides, the CDR3 is TGCGCCAGCAGCCAAGATTTGGGGGGCAACTATGGCTACACCTTC.